This T cell receptor (beta chain) comes out of a study of blood T cell repertoires in COVID-19. V lost 2 bases to trimming and J lost 0 bases, with 7 bases between them. The CDR3 runs to 15 residues. CDR1 and CDR2 from the germline V gene are SNHLY and FYNNEI. In terms of age and location, participants ranged from roughly 18 to 100 years and lived in about 25 US areas. Participants were placed into cohorts based on the clinical history they reported. Assay: immunoSEQ multiplex PCR; the TCRdb copy retains only in-frame clones and omits some. The repertoire includes approximately 150,000 clones, approximately 88% of them detected once, and about 5.2% sits in the top ten.

V is TRBV2 and J is TRBJ2-2; weak D call: TRBD1 (6 bases). This TCR was sampled from a man between 65 and 85 years old who had been exposed to COVID-19. The sample consisted of PBMCs or T cells enriched from blood (not recorded which). The CDR3 DNA sequence: TGTGCCAGCAGTGAAAGGGACACGAACACCGGGGAGCTGTTTTTT. Encoded protein: CASSERDTNTGELFF.